The 6 T cell receptor beta chains listed next were all sequenced from one sample in a study of blood T cell repertoires in COVID-19. The data were produced by immunoSEQ multiplex PCR, yet TCRdb's version contains in-frame clones alone and is incomplete. Among 100,000 to 150,000 clones listed, around 89% were seen once. Specimen: peripheral blood. All receptors derive from a man aged 45 to 65 with active or convalescent COVID-19.

The chain has TRBV2 and TRBJ2-3; the match to TRBD1 covers 7 bases. Unmatched junction bases numbered 5, after V lost 5 bases and J lost 0 bases. The CDR3 contains 15 residues. Germline V gives CDR1 SNHLY, CDR2 FYNNEI. CDR3 region: CASSRDSLSTDTQYF. The CDR3 DNA reads TGTGCCAGCAGTCGGGACAGCCTTAGCACAGATACGCAGTATTTT.

The V gene is TRBV30, the J gene TRBJ2-7, with 9 bases that match TRBD1. The CDR3 extends over 14 amino acids. Per the germline V gene, CDR1 is GTSNPN and CDR2 is SVGIG (reference sequence). The trim removed 5 bases at V and 3 bases at J, leaving 8 bases unmatched. CDR3 sequence (DNA): TGTGCCTGGGCAACAGGGGGCCACGTCTACGAGCAGTACTTC. As protein: CAWATGGHVYEQYF.

The chain combines TRBV5-1 with TRBJ2-3, with TRBD2 matching over 11 bases. This CDR3 contains 16 residues. V lost 7 bases, J lost 4 bases, and 11 bases stayed unmatched. Germline CDR1 SGHRS, CDR2 YFSETQ. The chain's CDR3 is CASSNPSGGRSDTQYF. CDR3 in DNA: TGCGCCAGCTCCAATCCTAGCGGGGGGCGCTCAGATACGCAGTATTTT. Looking up the rest from reference TRBV5-1 and TRBJ2-3 gives the full variable domain: KAGVTQTPRYLIKTRGQQVTLSCSPISGHRSVSWYQQTPGQGLQFLFEYFSETQRNKGNFPGRFSGRQFSNSRSEMNVSTLELGDSALYLCASSNPSGGRSDTQYFGPGTRLTVL.

The V call is TRBV9, the J call TRBJ1-1; D possibly corresponds to TRBD1 (6 bases). The V gene's germline CDR1 is SGDLS and CDR2 YYNGEE. The CDR3 consists of 14 residues. V lost 0 bases and J 10 bases, leaving 16 bases between the germline ends. CDR3 nucleotide sequence: TGTGCCAGCAGCGTAGGAAGCCCACAGGGCCTAGCTTTCTTT. Its protein product is CASSVGSPQGLAFF.

The rearrangement links TRBV7-6 to TRBJ2-1; tentative D call: TRBD2 (6 bases). V lost 0 bases to trimming and J lost 5 bases, with 14 bases between them. The germline V gene encodes CDR1 SGHVS and CDR2 FNYEAQ. This CDR3 is 16 amino acids long. The CDR3 nucleotides read TGTGCCAGCAGCTTAGCTCCCGCGGGGATCAACAATGAGCAGTTCTTC. Amino acid sequence: CASSLAPAGINNEQFF.

The CDR3 sequence: CASSHYNTEAFF. CDR3 nucleotides: TGTGCCAGCAGCCACTATAACACTGAAGCTTTCTTT. V gene TRBV5-4 combines with J gene TRBJ1-1; no clear D gene. The V end lost 4 bases, the J end lost 2 bases, and 6 bases lay between the germline ends. The CDR3 has 12 residues. CDR1 and CDR2 (germline): SGHNT, YYREEE (reference sequence).